Shown below are 3 T cell receptor beta chains from a single sample sequenced in a study of blood T cell repertoires in COVID-19. TCRdb keeps only in-frame clones here, not all; method: immunoSEQ multiplex PCR. In the table there are approximately 90,000 clones, roughly 82% of which are singletons. Sequencing was carried out using peripheral blood. The origin of the receptors is a man aged 60 to 75 with acute or convalescent COVID-19.

The chain links TRBV28 to TRBJ1-2, with 7 bases aligning to TRBD1. V trimming: 5 bases; J trimming: 3 bases; junction bases outside the gene matches: 9. Per germline, CDR1 MDHEN and CDR2 SYDVKM. The CDR3 is 15 residues long. This CDR3 reads CASSLSGRGYYGYTF. The CDR3 DNA follows: TGTGCCAGCAGTCTCTCAGGCAGGGGGTACTATGGCTACACCTTC.

The chain combines TRBV11-2 with TRBJ1-1, with TRBD1 identical over 8 bases. Germline V CDR1 and CDR2: SGHAT, FQNNGV. CDR3 length: 17 amino acids. The J segment lost 0 bases and the V segment lost 4 bases, leaving 10 bases of the junction unmatched. CDR3 sequence: CASSSDRGFTMNTEAFF. The CDR3 nucleotides read TGTGCCAGCAGCTCAGACAGGGGTTTTACCATGAACACTGAAGCTTTCTTT.

As to this clone: Other DNA sequences in the same sample also yield this CDR3. The J gene is TRBJ1-3, the V gene TRBV7-2, with 8 positions matching TRBD1. Germline V gene lookup returns CDR1 SGHTA and CDR2 FQGNSA. V was pared by 3 bases and J by 2 bases, with 3 bases of the junction left unmatched. The CDR3 is made up of 15 amino acids. The CDR3 region has the DNA TGTGCCAGCAGCTTCACAGGGGGAGCTGGAAACACCATATATTTT. Protein product: CASSFTGGAGNTIYF. Supplemented by reference TRBV7-2 and TRBJ1-3, the full variable domain reads GAGVSQSPSNKVTEKGKDVELRCDPISGHTALYWYRQSLGQGLEFLIYFQGNSAPDKSGLPSDRFSAERTGGSVSTLTIQRTQQEDSAVYLCASSFTGGAGNTIYFGEGSWLTVV.